These T cell receptor beta chains were read from a single sample in a study of cytomegalovirus exposure and HLA in healthy donors. Produced via immunoSEQ multiplex PCR; TCRdb's table is partial and in-frame only. The table records 160,000 or so clones, nearly 80% of them present only once. Source material: PBMCs. These receptors were taken from a man aged 35 to 55 in good health and CMV-seropositive. Both conserved end residues are part of each CDR3. A D gene is named only where the DNA matches it firmly. A clone size is listed for some rows: how often the clone was seen (once, few, many), or a class if it is expanded.

clone_size	v_call	j_call	d_call	cdr3_aa	cdr3_nt
.	TRBV2	TRBJ2-1	.	CASMGAEYNEQFF	TGTGCCAGCATGGGCGCCGAATACAATGAGCAGTTCTTC
once	TRBV10-3	TRBJ2-2	.	CAIMGENTGELFF	TGTGCCATCATGGGAGAAAACACCGGGGAGCTGTTTTTT
.	TRBV21-1	TRBJ2-5	.	CASTVPPDRAEETQYF	TGTGCCAGCACCGTTCCCCCCGACAGGGCTGAAGAGACCCAGTACTTC
once	TRBV19	TRBJ1-5	.	CATDNWGRRDQPQHF	TGTGCCACCGATAACTGGGGCCGGAGGGATCAGCCCCAGCATTTT
.	TRBV7-9	TRBJ1-4	TRBD1	CASSLRGPGEEKLFF	TGTGCCAGCAGTCTGAGGGGGCCAGGGGAGGAAAAACTGTTTTTT
.	TRBV9	TRBJ2-7	.	CASSVGLSQTSEQYF	TGTGCCAGCAGCGTAGGACTTTCCCAGACTAGCGAGCAGTACTTC
.	TRBV2	TRBJ1-2	TRBD1	CASSEDRGDGYTF	TGTGCCAGCAGTGAAGACAGGGGGGATGGCTACACCTTC
.	TRBV7-9	TRBJ2-5	.	CASSFPQLGEAQYF	TGTGCCAGCAGCTTTCCGCAGCTAGGAGAGGCCCAGTACTTC
.	TRBV29-1	TRBJ2-1	TRBD2	CSAIPGTSGRALNEQFF	TGCAGCGCCATTCCCGGGACTAGCGGGAGGGCTCTGAATGAGCAGTTCTTC
.	TRBV11-1	TRBJ2-3	.	CASSLVPGAGTDTQYF	TGTGCCAGCAGCTTAGTTCCAGGGGCCGGCACAGATACGCAGTATTTT
.	TRBV5-4	TRBJ2-1	.	CASSPWAPWNEQFF	TGTGCCAGCAGCCCCTGGGCCCCCTGGAATGAGCAGTTCTTC